This entry lists 4 T cell receptor beta chains sequenced from one sample in a study of regulatory T cells in long-lasting Graves disease. Noted time point: persistent/refractory GD, antithyroid drugs over 5 years with positive TRAb. Researchers made the TCR library from RNA that was extracted from PBMCs. In building TCR beta libraries, iRepertoire HTBI primers were used together with Arm-PCR of CDR3 regions. TCRdb processed the multiplex PCR reads anew with MiXCR; each CDR3 protein has one entry. The sample lists 600,000 to 800,000 distinct CDR3 sequences, 25% to 35% occurring once. Sequencing used peripheral blood mononuclear cells (PBMCs), obtained when the disease was refractory, from a patient treated with antithyroid drugs. These receptors came from a female donor with Graves disease.

This chain links TRBV6-2 or TRBV6-3 with TRBJ1-1; TRBD1 matches 7 bases. This CDR3 contains 15 residues. Per the germline V gene, CDR1 is MNHEY and CDR2 is SVGEGT. Trimming cost V 6 bases and J 4 bases; bases outside gene matches: 11. The CDR3 here is CASSLDRRRGTEAFF. The CDR3, as DNA: TGTGCCAGCAGCTTGGACAGGCGACGAGGCACTGAAGCTTTCTTT.

This clonotype was seen repeatedly, ten times or more. The rearrangement joins TRBV2 to TRBJ2-7; possibly TRBD2 for D (5 bases). The CDR3 has 16 amino acids. The V gene's germline CDR1 is SNHLY and CDR2 FYNNEI. The V end was cut by 1 base, the J end by 5 bases, with 18 bases between. As DNA, the CDR3 is TGTGCCAGCAGTGAAGGGGTGCGGATAGCCGGGGACGAGCAGTACTTC. It is translated as CASSEGVRIAGDEQYF.

This chain joins TRBV12-3 or TRBV12-4 and TRBJ2-3; 8 bases line up with TRBD2. The CDR3 has 15 residues. The V and J ends lost 6 bases and 0 bases, in that order; junction bases with no gene match: 5. The CDR3 coding sequence is TGTGCCAGCAGAATTAGCGGGGCTAGCACAGATACGCAGTATTTT. Its protein is CASRISGASTDTQYF.

This clonotype has just a few counts. V usage is TRBV30 and J usage is TRBJ2-7; TRBD2 might be the D (5 bases). There are 13 residues in the CDR3. The V end lost 5 bases, the J end lost 0 bases, and 11 bases lay between the germline ends. Germline lookup yields CDR1 GTSNPN and CDR2 SVGIG (reference sequence). CDR3 residues: CAWSWESSYEQYF. The CDR3 nucleotides read TGTGCCTGGTCCTGGGAGTCCTCCTACGAGCAGTACTTC.